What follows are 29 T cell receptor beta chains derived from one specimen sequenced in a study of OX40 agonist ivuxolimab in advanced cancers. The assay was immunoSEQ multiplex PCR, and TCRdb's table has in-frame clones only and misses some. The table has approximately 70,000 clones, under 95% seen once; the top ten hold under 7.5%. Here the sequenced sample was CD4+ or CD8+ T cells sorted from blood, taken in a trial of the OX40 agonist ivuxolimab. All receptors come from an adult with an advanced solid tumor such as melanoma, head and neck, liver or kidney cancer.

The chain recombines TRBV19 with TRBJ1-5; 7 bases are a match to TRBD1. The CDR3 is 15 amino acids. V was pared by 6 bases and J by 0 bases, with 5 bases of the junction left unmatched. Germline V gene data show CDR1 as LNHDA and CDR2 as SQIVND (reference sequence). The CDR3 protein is CASSTRDSSNQPQHF. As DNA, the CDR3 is TGTGCCAGTAGCACCCGGGACAGTAGCAATCAGCCCCAGCATTTT.

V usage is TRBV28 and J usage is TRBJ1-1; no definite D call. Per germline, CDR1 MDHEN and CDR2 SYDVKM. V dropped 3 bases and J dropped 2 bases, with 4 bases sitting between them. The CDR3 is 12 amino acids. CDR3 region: CASSFLNTEAFF. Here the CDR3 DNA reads TGTGCCAGCAGTTTTTTAAACACTGAAGCTTTCTTT.

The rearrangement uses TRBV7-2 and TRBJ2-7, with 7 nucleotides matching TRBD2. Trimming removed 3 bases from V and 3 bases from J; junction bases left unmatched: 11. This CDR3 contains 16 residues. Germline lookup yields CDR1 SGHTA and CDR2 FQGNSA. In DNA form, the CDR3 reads TGTGCCAGCAGCTTTTTGGGAGGGGCTACGAGCTACGAGCAGTACTTC. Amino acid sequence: CASSFLGGATSYEQYF.

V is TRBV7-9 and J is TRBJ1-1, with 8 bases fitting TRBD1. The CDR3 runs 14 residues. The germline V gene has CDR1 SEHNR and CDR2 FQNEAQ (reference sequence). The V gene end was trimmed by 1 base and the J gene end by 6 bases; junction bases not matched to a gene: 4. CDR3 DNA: TGTGCCAGCAGCTTAGGACAGGGGATGGCTGAAGCTTTCTTT. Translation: CASSLGQGMAEAFF.

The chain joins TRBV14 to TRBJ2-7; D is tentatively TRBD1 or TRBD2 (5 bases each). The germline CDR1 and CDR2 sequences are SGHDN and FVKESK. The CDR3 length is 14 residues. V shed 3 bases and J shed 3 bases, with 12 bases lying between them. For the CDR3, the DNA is TGTGCCAGCAGCCACTGGGACGGAAACTACGAGCAGTACTTC. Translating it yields CASSHWDGNYEQYF.

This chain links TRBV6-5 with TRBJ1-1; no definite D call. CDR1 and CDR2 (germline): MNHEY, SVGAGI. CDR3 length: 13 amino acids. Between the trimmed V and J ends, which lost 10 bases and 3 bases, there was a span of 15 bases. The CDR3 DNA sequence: TGTGCCACCATGGGTAATTCAGACACTGAAGCTTTCTTT. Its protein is CATMGNSDTEAFF.

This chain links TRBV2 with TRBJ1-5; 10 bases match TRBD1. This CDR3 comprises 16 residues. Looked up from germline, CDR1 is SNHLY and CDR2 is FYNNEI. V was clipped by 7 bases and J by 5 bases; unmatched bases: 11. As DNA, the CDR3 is TGTGCCAGCATCCCCTGGGGGACAGGGGAGGATCAGCCCCAGCATTTT. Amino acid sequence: CASIPWGTGEDQPQHF.

The CDR3 sequence: CASSFDLRAGELFF. In nucleotides, the CDR3 is TGTGCCAGCAGTTTCGACCTTAGGGCCGGGGAGCTGTTTTTT. The gene calls are TRBV28 and TRBJ2-2; D is ambiguous. The V end lost 3 bases, the J end lost 6 bases, and 11 bases lay between the germline ends. Germline values: CDR1 MDHEN, CDR2 SYDVKM. The CDR3 is made up of 14 amino acids.

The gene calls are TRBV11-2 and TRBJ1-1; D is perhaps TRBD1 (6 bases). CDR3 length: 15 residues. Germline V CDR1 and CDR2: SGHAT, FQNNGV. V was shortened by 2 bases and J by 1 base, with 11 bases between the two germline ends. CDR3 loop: CASSLSGVGNTEAFF. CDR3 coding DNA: TGTGCCAGCAGCTTATCAGGGGTTGGGAACACTGAAGCTTTCTTT.

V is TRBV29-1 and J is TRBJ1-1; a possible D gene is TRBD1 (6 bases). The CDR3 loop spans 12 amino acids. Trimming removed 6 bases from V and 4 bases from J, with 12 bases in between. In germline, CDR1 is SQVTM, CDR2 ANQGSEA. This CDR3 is CSVRRGGTEAFF. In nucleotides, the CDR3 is TGCAGCGTGAGACGAGGGGGCACTGAAGCTTTCTTT.

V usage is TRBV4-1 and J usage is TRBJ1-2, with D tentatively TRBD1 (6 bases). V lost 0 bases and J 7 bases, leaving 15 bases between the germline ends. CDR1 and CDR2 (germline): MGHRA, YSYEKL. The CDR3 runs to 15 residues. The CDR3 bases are TGCGCCAGCAGCCAAGATCGTACAGGGAAGGGTGGCTACACCTTC. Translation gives CASSQDRTGKGGYTF.

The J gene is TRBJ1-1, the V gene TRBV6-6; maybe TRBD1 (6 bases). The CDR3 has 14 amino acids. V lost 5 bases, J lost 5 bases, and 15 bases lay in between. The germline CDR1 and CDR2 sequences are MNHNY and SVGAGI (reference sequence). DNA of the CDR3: TGTGCCAGCAGTCTACAGGGAGGCCGGACTGAAGCTTTCTTT. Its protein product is CASSLQGGRTEAFF.

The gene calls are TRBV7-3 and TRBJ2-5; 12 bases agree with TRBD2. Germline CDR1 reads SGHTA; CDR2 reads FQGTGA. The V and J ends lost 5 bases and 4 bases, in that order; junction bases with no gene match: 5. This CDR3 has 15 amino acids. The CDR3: CASSALAGGLETQYF. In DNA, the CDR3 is TGTGCCAGCAGCGCCCTAGCGGGGGGGTTAGAGACCCAGTACTTC.

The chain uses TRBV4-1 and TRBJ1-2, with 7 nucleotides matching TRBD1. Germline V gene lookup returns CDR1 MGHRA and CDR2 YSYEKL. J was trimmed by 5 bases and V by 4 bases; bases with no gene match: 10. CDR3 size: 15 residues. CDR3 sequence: CASSRDSSALYGYTF. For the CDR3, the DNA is TGCGCCAGCAGCCGGGACAGTAGTGCCCTATATGGCTACACCTTC.

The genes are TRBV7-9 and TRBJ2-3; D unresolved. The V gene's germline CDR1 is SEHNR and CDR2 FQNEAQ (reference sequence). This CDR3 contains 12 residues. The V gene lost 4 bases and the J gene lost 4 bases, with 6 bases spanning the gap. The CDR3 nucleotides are TGTGCCAGCAGCTCAATCGCAGATACGCAGTATTTT. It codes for CASSSIADTQYF.

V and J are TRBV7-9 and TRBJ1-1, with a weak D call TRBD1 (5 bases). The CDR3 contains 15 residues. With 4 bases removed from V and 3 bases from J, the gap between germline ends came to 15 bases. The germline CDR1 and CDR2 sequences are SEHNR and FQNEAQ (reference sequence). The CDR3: CASSSEYGGYTEAFF. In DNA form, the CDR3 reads TGTGCCAGCAGCTCGGAGTATGGGGGGTACACTGAAGCTTTCTTT.

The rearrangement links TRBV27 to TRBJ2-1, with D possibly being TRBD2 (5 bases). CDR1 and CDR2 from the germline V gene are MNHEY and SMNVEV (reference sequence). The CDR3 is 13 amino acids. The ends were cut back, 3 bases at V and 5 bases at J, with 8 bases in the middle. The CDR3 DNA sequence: TGTGCCAGCAGTTTTACGAGGGACAATGAGCAGTTCTTC. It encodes CASSFTRDNEQFF.

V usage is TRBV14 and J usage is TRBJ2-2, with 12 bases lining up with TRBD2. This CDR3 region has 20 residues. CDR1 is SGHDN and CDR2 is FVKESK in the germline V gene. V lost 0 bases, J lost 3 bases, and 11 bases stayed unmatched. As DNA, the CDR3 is TGTGCCAGCAGCCAAGAGCTAACTAGCGGGGGGCCAATATACACCGGGGAGCTGTTTTTT. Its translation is CASSQELTSGGPIYTGELFF. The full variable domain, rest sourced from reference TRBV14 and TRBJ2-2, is EAGVTQFPSHSVIEKGQTVTLRCDPISGHDNLYWYRRVMGKEIKFLLHFVKESKQDESGMPNNRFLAERTGGTYSTLKVQPAELEDSGVYFCASSQELTSGGPIYTGELFFGEGSRLTVL.

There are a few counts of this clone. CDR3 bases: TGTGCCTGGAGGTGGCCCTTTGGGAGCACTGAAGCTTTCTTT. Protein product: CAWRWPFGSTEAFF. The gene calls are TRBV30 and TRBJ1-1; D remains ambiguous. CDR1 is GTSNPN, CDR2 SVGIG, per germline (reference sequence). The CDR3 loop spans 14 amino acids. Deletions cut 3 bases from V and 4 bases from J, with 15 bases between.

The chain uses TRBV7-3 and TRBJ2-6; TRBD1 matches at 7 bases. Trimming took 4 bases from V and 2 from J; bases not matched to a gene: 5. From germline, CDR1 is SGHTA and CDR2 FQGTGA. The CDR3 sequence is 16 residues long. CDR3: CASSSQGSAGANVLTF. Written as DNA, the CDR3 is TGTGCCAGCAGCTCACAGGGGTCAGCTGGGGCCAACGTCCTGACTTTC. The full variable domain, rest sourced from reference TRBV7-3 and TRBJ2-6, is GAGVSQTPSNKVTEKGKYVELRCDPISGHTALYWYRQSLGQGPEFLIYFQGTGAADDSGLPNDRFFAVRPEGSVSTLKIQRTERGDSAVYLCASSSQGSAGANVLTFGAGSRLTVL.

The CDR3 loop reads CASSLVAGMNTEAFF. In DNA, the CDR3 is TGTGCCAGCAGCTTGGTGGCAGGTATGAACACTGAAGCTTTCTTT. The chain has TRBV5-6 and TRBJ1-1; D is unclear. CDR3 size: 15 residues. Trimming shortened V by 0 bases and J by 0 bases, and 9 bases separated the two germline ends. The V gene's germline CDR1 is SGHDT and CDR2 YYEEEE. Based on the CDR3 plus reference TRBV5-6 and TRBJ1-1, the full variable domain is DAGVTQSPTHLIKTRGQQVTLRCSPKSGHDTVSWYQQALGQGPQFIFQYYEEEERQRGNFPDRFSGHQFPNYSSELNVNALLLGDSALYLCASSLVAGMNTEAFFGQGTRLTVV.

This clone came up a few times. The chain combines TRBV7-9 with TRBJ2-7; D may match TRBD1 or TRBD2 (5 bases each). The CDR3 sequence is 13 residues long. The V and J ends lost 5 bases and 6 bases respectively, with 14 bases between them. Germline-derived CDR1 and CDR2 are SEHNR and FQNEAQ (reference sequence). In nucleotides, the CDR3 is TGTGCCAGCAGCCCCCCAGGGAGCTTCGAGCAGTACTTC. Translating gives CASSPPGSFEQYF.

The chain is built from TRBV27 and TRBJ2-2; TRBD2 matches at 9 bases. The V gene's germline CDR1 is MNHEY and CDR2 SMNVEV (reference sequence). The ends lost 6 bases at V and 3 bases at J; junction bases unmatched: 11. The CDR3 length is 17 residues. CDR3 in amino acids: CASSSEIAGVDTGELFF. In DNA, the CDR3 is TGTGCCAGCAGCTCCGAAATAGCGGGAGTAGACACCGGGGAGCTGTTTTTT.

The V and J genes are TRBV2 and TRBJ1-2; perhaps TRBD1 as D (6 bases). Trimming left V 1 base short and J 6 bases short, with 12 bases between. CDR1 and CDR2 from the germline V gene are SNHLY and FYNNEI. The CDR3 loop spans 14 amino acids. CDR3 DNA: TGTGCCAGCAGTGAAGTCGACAGGCTACATGGCTACACCTTC. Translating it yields CASSEVDRLHGYTF. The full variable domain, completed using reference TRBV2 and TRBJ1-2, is EPEVTQTPSHQVTQMGQEVILRCVPISNHLYFYWYRQILGQKVEFLVSFYNNEISEKSEIFDDQFSVERPDGSNFTLKIRSTKLEDSAMYFCASSEVDRLHGYTFGSGTRLTVV.

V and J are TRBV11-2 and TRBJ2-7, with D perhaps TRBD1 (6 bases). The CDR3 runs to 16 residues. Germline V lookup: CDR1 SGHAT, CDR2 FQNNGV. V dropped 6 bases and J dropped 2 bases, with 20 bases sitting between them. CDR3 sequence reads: CASRPLTGKETYEQYF. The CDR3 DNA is TGTGCCAGCAGGCCACTTACAGGGAAGGAGACCTACGAGCAGTACTTC.

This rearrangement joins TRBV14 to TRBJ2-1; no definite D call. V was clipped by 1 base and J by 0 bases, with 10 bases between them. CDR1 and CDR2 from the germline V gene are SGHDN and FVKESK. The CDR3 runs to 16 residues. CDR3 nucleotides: TGTGCCAGCAGCCAAGTCGACTTTAGCTCCTACAATGAGCAGTTCTTC. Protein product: CASSQVDFSSYNEQFF.

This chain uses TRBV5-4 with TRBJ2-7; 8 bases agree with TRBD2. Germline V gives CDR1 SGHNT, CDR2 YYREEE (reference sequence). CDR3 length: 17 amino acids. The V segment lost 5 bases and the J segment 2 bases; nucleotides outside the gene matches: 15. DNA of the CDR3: TGTGCCAGCAGATCACAGAAAGGAGCGGGAGAGCCCTACGAGCAGTACTTC. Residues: CASRSQKGAGEPYEQYF.

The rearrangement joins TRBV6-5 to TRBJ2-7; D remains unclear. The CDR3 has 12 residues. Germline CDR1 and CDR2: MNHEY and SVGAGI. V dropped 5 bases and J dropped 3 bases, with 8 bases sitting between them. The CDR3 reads CASSQGLYEQYF. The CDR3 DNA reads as TGTGCCAGCAGTCAAGGGCTCTACGAGCAGTACTTC.

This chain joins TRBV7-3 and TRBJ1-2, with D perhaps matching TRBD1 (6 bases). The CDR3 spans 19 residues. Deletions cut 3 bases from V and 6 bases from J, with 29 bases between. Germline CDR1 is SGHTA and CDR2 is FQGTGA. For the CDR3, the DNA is TGTGCCAGCAGCTTCAAACACGACTCCGGGACGGACAGAACTAATGGCTACACCTTC. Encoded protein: CASSFKHDSGTDRTNGYTF.